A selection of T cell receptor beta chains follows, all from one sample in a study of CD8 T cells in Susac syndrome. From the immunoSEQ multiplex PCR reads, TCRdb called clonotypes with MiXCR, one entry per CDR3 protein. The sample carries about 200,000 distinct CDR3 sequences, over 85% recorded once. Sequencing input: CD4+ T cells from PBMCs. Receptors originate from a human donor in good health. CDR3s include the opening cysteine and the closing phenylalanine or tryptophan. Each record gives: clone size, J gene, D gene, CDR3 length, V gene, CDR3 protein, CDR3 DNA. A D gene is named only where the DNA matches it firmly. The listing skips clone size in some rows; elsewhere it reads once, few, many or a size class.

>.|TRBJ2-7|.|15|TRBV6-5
CASSYSAGQHYEQYF
TGTGCCAGCAGTTACTCGGCCGGACAGCACTACGAGCAGTACTTC
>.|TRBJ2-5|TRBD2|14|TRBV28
CASSLGGGAETQYF
TGTGCCAGCAGTTTGGGCGGGGGGGCGGAGACCCAGTACTTC
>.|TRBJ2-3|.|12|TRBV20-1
CSMGDRTDTQYF
TGCAGCATGGGGGATCGCACAGATACGCAGTATTTT
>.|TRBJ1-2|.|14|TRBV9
CASSPRRAEYGYTF
TGTGCCAGCAGCCCCAGACGGGCGGAATATGGCTACACCTTC
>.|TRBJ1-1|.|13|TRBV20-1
CSARNRPNTEAFF
TGCAGTGCTAGAAACAGGCCGAACACTGAAGCTTTCTTT
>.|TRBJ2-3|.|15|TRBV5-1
CASSTALGSTDTQYF
TGCGCCAGCAGCACCGCCCTGGGGAGCACAGATACGCAGTATTTT
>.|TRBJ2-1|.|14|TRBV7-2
CASSAQGVADEQFF
TGTGCCAGCAGCGCCCAAGGGGTAGCGGATGAGCAGTTCTTC
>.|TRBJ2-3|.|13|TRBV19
CASSIYGTDTQYF
TGTGCCAGTAGTATTTACGGCACAGATACGCAGTATTTT
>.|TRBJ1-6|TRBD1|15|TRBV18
CASSPRTGDNSPLHF
TGTGCCAGCTCACCCAGGACAGGGGATAATTCACCCCTCCACTTT
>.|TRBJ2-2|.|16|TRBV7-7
CASSSQGPPNTGELFF
TGTGCTAGCAGCTCGCAGGGCCCCCCAAACACCGGGGAGCTGTTTTTT
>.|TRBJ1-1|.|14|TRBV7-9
CASSHQTENTEAFF
TGTGCCAGCAGCCATCAGACTGAGAACACTGAAGCTTTCTTT
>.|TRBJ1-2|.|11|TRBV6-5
CASSYGAGYTF
TGTGCCAGCAGTTACGGGGCTGGCTACACCTTC
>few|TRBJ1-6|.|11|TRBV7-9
CASSSNSPLHF
TGTGCCAGCAGCTCTAATTCACCCCTCCACTTT
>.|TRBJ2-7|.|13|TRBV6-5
CASTLRGRNEQYF
TGTGCCAGCACTCTCCGGGGGCGGAACGAGCAGTACTTC
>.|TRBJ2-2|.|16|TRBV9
CASSVAGGAYTGELFF
TGTGCCAGCAGCGTAGCAGGGGGGGCCTATACCGGGGAGCTGTTTTTT
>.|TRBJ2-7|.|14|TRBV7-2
CASSPISSSYEQYF
TGTGCCAGCAGCCCCATCAGTAGCTCCTACGAGCAGTACTTC
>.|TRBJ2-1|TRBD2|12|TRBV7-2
CASSLETGGKFF
TGTGCCAGCAGCTTAGAAACCGGGGGGAAGTTCTTC
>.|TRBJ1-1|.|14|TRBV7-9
CASSFRGQFTEAFF
TGTGCCAGCAGCTTTCGGGGACAATTCACTGAAGCTTTCTTT
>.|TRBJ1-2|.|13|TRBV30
CAWREPAKGGYTF
TGTGCCTGGAGGGAACCGGCGAAAGGTGGCTACACCTTC
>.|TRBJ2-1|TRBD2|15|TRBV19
CASHTGGGAYNEQFF
TGTGCCAGTCACACGGGAGGGGGGGCATACAATGAGCAGTTCTTC
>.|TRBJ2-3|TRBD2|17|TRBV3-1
CASSPGTSGVMTDTQYF
TGTGCCAGCAGCCCTGGGACTAGCGGGGTTATGACAGATACGCAGTATTTT
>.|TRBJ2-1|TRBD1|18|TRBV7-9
CASSQDRVTRVGVDEQFF
TGTGCCAGCAGCCAGGACAGGGTCACCCGGGTAGGGGTGGATGAGCAGTTCTTC
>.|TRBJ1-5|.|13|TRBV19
CASSFRDNQPQHF
TGTGCCAGTAGTTTCAGGGACAACCAGCCCCAGCATTTT
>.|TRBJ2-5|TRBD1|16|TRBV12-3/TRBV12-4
CASRSGTATFQETQYF
TGTGCCAGCAGGTCCGGGACAGCCACTTTCCAAGAGACCCAGTACTTC
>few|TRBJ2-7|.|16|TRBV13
CASSQGTGLLVPEQYF
TGTGCCAGCAGCCAAGGAACCGGCCTCCTCGTCCCCGAGCAGTACTTC
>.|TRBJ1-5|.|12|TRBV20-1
CSASPGNQPQHF
TGCAGTGCTAGTCCGGGGAATCAGCCCCAGCATTTT
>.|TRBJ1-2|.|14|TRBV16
CASSSDRRVAGYTF
TGTGCCAGCAGCTCCGACAGGAGGGTAGCCGGCTACACCTTC
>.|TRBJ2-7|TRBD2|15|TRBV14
CASSLISGGAHEQYF
TGTGCCAGCAGCCTAATTAGCGGGGGGGCCCACGAGCAGTACTTC
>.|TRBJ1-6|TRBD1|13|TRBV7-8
CASSTGGGSPLHF
TGTGCCAGCAGCACAGGGGGCGGATCACCCCTCCACTTT
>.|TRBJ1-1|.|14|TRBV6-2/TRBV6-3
CASKQQGQNTEAFF
TGTGCCAGCAAACAACAGGGACAGAACACTGAAGCTTTCTTT
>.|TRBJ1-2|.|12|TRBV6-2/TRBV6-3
CASSSGKLGYTF
TGTGCCAGCAGTTCGGGGAAGTTAGGCTACACCTTC
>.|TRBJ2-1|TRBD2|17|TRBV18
CASSPLTGTSGYNEQFF
TGTGCCAGCTCACCGCTAACCGGGACTAGTGGGTACAATGAGCAGTTCTTC
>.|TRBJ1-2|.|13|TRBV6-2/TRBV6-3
CASRRDRIYGYTF
TGTGCCAGCAGGCGAGACAGGATCTATGGCTACACCTTC
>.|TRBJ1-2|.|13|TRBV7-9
CASSLVPTGGYTF
TGTGCCAGCAGCTTAGTCCCCACAGGAGGCTACACCTTC
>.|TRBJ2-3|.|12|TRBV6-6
CASTGPRDTQYF
TGTGCCAGCACGGGGCCCCGAGATACGCAGTATTTT
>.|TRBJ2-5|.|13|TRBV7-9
CASSLKGRETQYF
TGTGCCAGCAGCTTGAAGGGGAGGGAGACCCAGTACTTC
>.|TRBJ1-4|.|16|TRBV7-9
CASSLESGMANEKLFF
TGTGCCAGCAGCTTAGAATCGGGAATGGCTAATGAAAAACTGTTTTTT
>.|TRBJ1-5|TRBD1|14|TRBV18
CASSPGQGDQPQHF
TGTGCCAGCTCACCGGGACAGGGGGATCAGCCCCAGCATTTT
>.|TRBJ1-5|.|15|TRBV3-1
CASSPNTGINQPQHF
TGTGCCAGCAGCCCAAATACAGGGATAAATCAGCCCCAGCATTTT
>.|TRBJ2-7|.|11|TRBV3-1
CASSQVDEQYF
TGTGCCAGCAGCCAAGTTGACGAGCAGTACTTC
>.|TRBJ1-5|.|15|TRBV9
CASSVGVYSNQPQHF
TGTGCCAGCAGCGTCGGGGTCTATAGCAATCAGCCCCAGCATTTT
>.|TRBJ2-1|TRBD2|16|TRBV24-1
CATSDFRLAGGNEQFF
TGTGCCACCAGTGATTTTCGACTAGCGGGGGGGAATGAGCAGTTCTTC
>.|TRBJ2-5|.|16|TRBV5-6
CASSPDRIYRQETQYF
TGTGCCAGCAGCCCGGACAGAATCTACCGTCAAGAGACCCAGTACTTC
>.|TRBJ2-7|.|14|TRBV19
CASSIAGASYEQYF
TGTGCCAGTAGTATAGCGGGGGCCTCCTACGAGCAGTACTTC
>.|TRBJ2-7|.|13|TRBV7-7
CASSLGPAKEQYF
TGTGCTAGCAGCTTAGGCCCAGCCAAAGAGCAGTACTTC
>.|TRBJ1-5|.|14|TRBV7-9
CASSVGVDNQPQHF
TGTGCCAGCAGCGTTGGTGTGGACAATCAGCCCCAGCATTTT
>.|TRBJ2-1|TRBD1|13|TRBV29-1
CSGGPGTGKLEFF
TGCAGCGGAGGACCCGGGACAGGGAAGTTGGAGTTCTTC
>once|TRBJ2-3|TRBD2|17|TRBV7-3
CASSVSGAGGGTDTQYF
TGTGCCAGCAGCGTATCAGGGGCGGGGGGCGGCACAGATACGCAGTATTTT
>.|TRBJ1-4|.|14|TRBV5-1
CASSLGQSNEKLFF
TGCGCCAGCAGCTTGGGACAGAGTAATGAAAAACTGTTTTTT
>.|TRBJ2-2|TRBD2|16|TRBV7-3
CASSRGTTRNTGELFF
TGTGCCAGCAGCCGTGGGACTACCAGAAACACCGGGGAGCTGTTTTTT
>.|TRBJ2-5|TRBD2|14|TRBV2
CASTELAGSETQYF
TGTGCCAGCACCGAACTAGCGGGGTCAGAGACCCAGTACTTC
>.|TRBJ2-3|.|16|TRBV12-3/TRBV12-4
CASSLVGQGRTDTQYF
TGTGCCAGCAGTTTAGTGGGGCAGGGGAGGACAGATACGCAGTATTTT
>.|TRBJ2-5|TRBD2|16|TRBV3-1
CASSPQLAGMAETQYF
TGTGCCAGCAGCCCCCAACTAGCGGGGATGGCGGAGACCCAGTACTTC
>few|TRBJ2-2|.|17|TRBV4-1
CASSQGGQFANTGELFF
TGCGCCAGCAGCCAAGGAGGACAGTTCGCGAACACCGGGGAGCTGTTTTTT
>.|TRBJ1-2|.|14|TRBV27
CASSLSGRLLGYTF
TGTGCCAGCAGTTTATCGGGCAGACTACTCGGCTACACCTTC